These T cell receptor beta chains were read from a single sample in a study of blood T cell repertoires in COVID-19. Measured with immunoSEQ multiplex PCR; TCRdb has only the in-frame clones, and not every one. There are approximately 89,000 clones in the sample; around 75% occur only once, and around a quarter lies in the top ten. The sequenced sample consisted of peripheral blood. These receptors all come from a man between 70 and 80 years old with acute or convalescent COVID-19. Both conserved end residues are part of each CDR3. The D gene is left open where the match is weak. Clone size is stated in some rows and not others, as once, few, many or a class when expanded.

cdr3_nt,cdr3_aa,cdr3_length,d_call,j_call,clone_size,v_call
TGTGCCAGCAACCGGAGGCAGGACACTGAAGCTTTCTTT,CASNRRQDTEAFF,13,.,TRBJ1-1,.,TRBV2
TGTGCCAGCAGCTTTGGGAGGAGCTCCTACGAGCAGTACTTC,CASSFGRSSYEQYF,14,.,TRBJ2-7,.,TRBV7-2
TGTGCCATCAGCCGGACTAGCGGCTCCTACAATGAGCAGTTCTTC,CAISRTSGSYNEQFF,15,TRBD2,TRBJ2-1,.,TRBV10-3
TGCGCCAGCACCTTTGGACAGAACACAGATACGCAGTATTTT,CASTFGQNTDTQYF,14,.,TRBJ2-3,.,TRBV5-1
TGTGCCAGCAGCTCCGGACAGGGGCTGGGTGAAGCTTTCTTT,CASSSGQGLGEAFF,14,TRBD1,TRBJ1-1,.,TRBV6-5
TGTGCCAGCAGTTTCATGACTAGCGGGATACACGAGCAGTACTTC,CASSFMTSGIHEQYF,15,TRBD2,TRBJ2-7,.,TRBV6-2/TRBV6-3
TGTGCCAGCAGCTTGGGGGCTAGCAATGAAAAACTGTTTTTT,CASSLGASNEKLFF,14,.,TRBJ1-4,once,TRBV5-4
TGCAGCGTAGGACAGGGGCCCCCTTGGGGGGAGCAGTACTTC,CSVGQGPPWGEQYF,14,TRBD1,TRBJ2-7,.,TRBV29-1
TGTGCCAGCAGTGAACTCAGATACGAGCAGTACTTC,CASSELRYEQYF,12,.,TRBJ2-7,.,TRBV6-1
TGTGCCAGCAGTCCCGGGACAGGGGTTAAAGCCTACGAGCAGTACTTC,CASSPGTGVKAYEQYF,16,TRBD1,TRBJ2-7,.,TRBV25-1
TGTGCCAGCAGCTTACAGGGTGGTGAGACCCAGTACTTC,CASSLQGGETQYF,13,.,TRBJ2-5,.,TRBV11-3
TGTGCCAGCAGCTTAGGGACTAGCGCTACCGGGGAGCTGTTTTTT,CASSLGTSATGELFF,15,TRBD2,TRBJ2-2,.,TRBV7-9
TGTGCCAGCTCACCTGGACAGGGGGTGCATGCGCATTTT,CASSPGQGVHAHF,13,TRBD1,TRBJ1-5,.,TRBV18
TGTGCCAGCAGTTCCCCGCCGGACTTCTATGGCTACACCTTC,CASSSPPDFYGYTF,14,.,TRBJ1-2,.,TRBV25-1
TGCAGTGCAGGACAGATTTACGAGCAGTACTTC,CSAGQIYEQYF,11,.,TRBJ2-7,.,TRBV20-1
TGTGCCAGCAGTTTATGGGCAGGGGGCGCGGGAAAACTGTTTTTT,CASSLWAGGAGKLFF,15,TRBD1,TRBJ1-4,.,TRBV27
TGTGCCAGCGGAGACAGGGTCTCCTACGAGCAGTACTTC,CASGDRVSYEQYF,13,TRBD1,TRBJ2-7,.,TRBV25-1
TGTGCCAGCAGCTTAGGCGGTAGGAACACCGGGGAGCTGTTTTTT,CASSLGGRNTGELFF,15,.,TRBJ2-2,.,TRBV11-3
TGTGCCAGCAGCTTAACACAGGGTAGCGAGCAGTACTTC,CASSLTQGSEQYF,13,.,TRBJ2-7,.,TRBV5-6
TGTGCCTGGAGTTTAGGGGGCAATTACAATGAGCAGTTCTTC,CAWSLGGNYNEQFF,14,TRBD1,TRBJ2-1,.,TRBV30
TGTGCCAGCAGCTTAGGAGGGGGACGGGACGAGCAGTACTTC,CASSLGGGRDEQYF,14,.,TRBJ2-7,.,TRBV7-2
TGTGCCAGCAGCCCCGGGACTAGCGGGAGGGCCGCCGAGCAGTACTTC,CASSPGTSGRAAEQYF,16,TRBD2,TRBJ2-7,once,TRBV4-2
TGTGCCAGCAGCGTAGCAAACCAAGAGACCCAGTACTTC,CASSVANQETQYF,13,.,TRBJ2-5,once,TRBV9
TGTGCCAGCAGCTTCGGACTAGCGGGATCCGAGCAGTACTTC,CASSFGLAGSEQYF,14,TRBD2,TRBJ2-7,.,TRBV7-2
TGCGCCAGCAGCTTGGGAACGACAGGGGGCAGGGGCTACACCTTC,CASSLGTTGGRGYTF,15,TRBD1,TRBJ1-2,.,TRBV5-1
TGTGCCAGCAGTCCACAGGCCCTTCAGGATACGCAGTATTTT,CASSPQALQDTQYF,14,.,TRBJ2-3,once,TRBV2
TGTGCCAGCAGCTCCGGACAGGATTTTAACTATGGCTACACCTTC,CASSSGQDFNYGYTF,15,TRBD1,TRBJ1-2,.,TRBV5-4
TGTGCCAGCACCCCTGGGCCTGTCCATACGCAGTATTTT,CASTPGPVHTQYF,13,.,TRBJ2-3,.,TRBV9
TGCGCCAGCAGCCAAGATGCCCTCGCGGGCACTGAAGCTTTCTTT,CASSQDALAGTEAFF,15,.,TRBJ1-1,once,TRBV4-3
TGCGCCAGCAGCTTGACTGGGACAGGGCAGGAAAAACTGTTTTTT,CASSLTGTGQEKLFF,15,TRBD1,TRBJ1-4,.,TRBV5-1
TGTGCCAGCAGTTACGTCCAATCCTACGAGCAGTACTTC,CASSYVQSYEQYF,13,.,TRBJ2-7,.,TRBV6-5
TGCAGTGCCCTGAGGGGGGAGACCCAGTACTTC,CSALRGETQYF,11,.,TRBJ2-5,.,TRBV20-1
TGTGCCAGCAGTTTAAGGGGACAGGGTCATCAGCCCCAGCATTTT,CASSLRGQGHQPQHF,15,TRBD1,TRBJ1-5,.,TRBV28
TGTGCCAGCACCGAGGCCGACACAGATACGCAGTATTTT,CASTEADTDTQYF,13,.,TRBJ2-3,.,TRBV27
TGTGCCATCAGTGAGGGGACTAGCGGGATTTACACCGGGGAGCTGTTTTTT,CAISEGTSGIYTGELFF,17,TRBD2,TRBJ2-2,.,TRBV10-3
TGTGCCAGTACCATACCGGGAGGCTACAATGAGCAGTTCTTC,CASTIPGGYNEQFF,14,TRBD2,TRBJ2-1,few,TRBV19
TGCAGTGCTAGACTTGACGAGCAGTACTTC,CSARLDEQYF,10,.,TRBJ2-7,.,TRBV20-1
TGTGCCAGTAGTCCCCGGACAGGGGGCTGGGAGACCCAGTACTTC,CASSPRTGGWETQYF,15,TRBD1,TRBJ2-5,.,TRBV19
TGTGCCAGCAGCTCGCAGGGCCTCTACGAGCAGTACTTC,CASSSQGLYEQYF,13,.,TRBJ2-7,.,TRBV5-5
TGTGCCAGCAGTTTTCAGGTTAGAGGGGAGCTGTTTTTT,CASSFQVRGELFF,13,.,TRBJ2-2,few,TRBV12-3/TRBV12-4
TGTGCCAGCAGCCCCCGGACAGTTAGCAATCAGCCCCAGCATTTT,CASSPRTVSNQPQHF,15,.,TRBJ1-5,.,TRBV7-8
TGTGCCAGCAGCCCCAATCCGGGACTAGCGGGAGGATACAATGAGCAGTTCTTC,CASSPNPGLAGGYNEQFF,18,TRBD2,TRBJ2-1,.,TRBV11-3
TGTGCCAGCAGCAAGTCCGGGACACACGAAGAGACCCAGTACTTC,CASSKSGTHEETQYF,15,.,TRBJ2-5,.,TRBV11-3
TGTGCCAGCAGCGTAGGACACAGCCTTGCCTCCTACGAGCAGTACTTC,CASSVGHSLASYEQYF,16,.,TRBJ2-7,.,TRBV9
TGTGCCAGCTCACCCCAGCTAGCGGGATACGAGCAGTACTTC,CASSPQLAGYEQYF,14,TRBD2,TRBJ2-7,.,TRBV18
TGTGCCAGCAGCGTAGTGGCTAGCGGCAGTTACGAGCAGTACTTC,CASSVVASGSYEQYF,15,TRBD2,TRBJ2-7,.,TRBV9
TGTGCCAGCAGCGTACAAGTCGATGAAAAACTGTTTTTT,CASSVQVDEKLFF,13,.,TRBJ1-4,.,TRBV3-1/TRBV3-2
TGTGCCAGCAGTGCCTGGAGTGAGATTTTGAGCAATCAGCCCCAGCATTTT,CASSAWSEILSNQPQHF,17,.,TRBJ1-5,.,TRBV6-1
TGCGCCAGCAGCCTCGGGTCGGGTCAGCCCCAGCATTTT,CASSLGSGQPQHF,13,.,TRBJ1-5,.,TRBV5-1
TGTGCCAGCAGCTTAATGACTACCGTTAGAGGGACCCAGTACTTC,CASSLMTTVRGTQYF,15,.,TRBJ2-5,.,TRBV7-6
TGTGCCAGCAGTTCGGACAGGGGACAAGGGCGAGGGGAGCAGTACTTC,CASSSDRGQGRGEQYF,16,TRBD1,TRBJ2-7,.,TRBV28
TGTGCCAGCACTCTCGGAGAGACCCAGTACTTC,CASTLGETQYF,11,.,TRBJ2-5,.,TRBV2
TGTGCCACCCGGCAGACAGGTTCCTACGAGCAGTACTTC,CATRQTGSYEQYF,13,.,TRBJ2-7,.,TRBV2